These 27 T cell receptor beta chains share one sample of origin, sequenced in a study of cytomegalovirus exposure and HLA in healthy donors. The PCR had 60 Vbeta and 13 Jbeta primers. Here immunoSEQ multiplex PCR was the method, and the copy in TCRdb shows in-frame clones only, minus some. The table includes some 160,000 clones, 77% detected once. Sequencing was performed on PBMCs. These receptors were obtained from a woman in her thirties in good health and CMV-seronegative.

The chain is built from TRBV29-1 and TRBJ2-5; 8 nucleotides agree with TRBD1. The CDR3 consists of 13 residues. The germline V gene has CDR1 SQVTM and CDR2 ANQGSEA. The CDR3 is CGIQGASQETQYF. CDR3 DNA: TGCGGGATTCAGGGGGCAAGCCAAGAGACCCAGTACTTC.

J is TRBJ2-1 and V is TRBV7-6; 9 nucleotides line up with TRBD1. Trimming removed 1 base from V and 14 bases from J; junction bases left unmatched: 6. Germline values: CDR1 SGHVS, CDR2 FNYEAQ. The CDR3 totals 13 residues. The CDR3 loop is CASSLVRGDREFF. For the CDR3, the DNA is TGTGCCAGCAGCTTAGTAAGGGGGGACAGGGAGTTCTTC.

The chain employs TRBV9 and TRBJ2-7; 8 bases map to TRBD1. The CDR3 runs to 16 residues. With 0 bases clipped from V and 3 bases from J, the junction kept 8 bases outside the gene matches. CDR1 and CDR2 (germline): SGDLS, YYNGEE. The CDR3 region is CASSVDRDRPIYEQYF. CDR3 bases: TGTGCCAGCAGCGTAGACAGGGACAGGCCCATCTACGAGCAGTACTTC.

This rearrangement joins TRBV7-9 to TRBJ2-5; D unresolved. V was pared by 3 bases and J by 2 bases, with 10 bases between. This CDR3 has 14 residues. Per the germline V gene, CDR1 is SEHNR and CDR2 is FQNEAQ (reference sequence). The CDR3 nucleotides read TGTGCCAGCAGCTTCTTGGCGGTACAAGAGACCCAGTACTTC. Its translation is CASSFLAVQETQYF.

This chain joins TRBV6-1 and TRBJ1-1; D not certain. This CDR3 has 13 amino acids. Per the germline V gene, CDR1 is MNHNS and CDR2 is SASEGT. Trimming cost V 6 bases and J 3 bases, with 11 bases left between them. Here the CDR3 DNA reads TGTGCCAGCAGCGGGTACCGTGACACTGAAGCTTTCTTT. Amino acids: CASSGYRDTEAFF.

The table lists this clone with a count of one. This rearrangement joins TRBV7-9 to TRBJ2-7; 7 nucleotides match TRBD1. In germline, CDR1 is SEHNR, CDR2 FQNEAQ (reference sequence). The CDR3 has 13 amino acids. Unmatched junction bases numbered 4, after V lost 5 bases and J lost 3 bases. The CDR3 region has the DNA TGTGCCAGCAGCATGGGACAGAACTACGAGCAGTACTTC. Residues: CASSMGQNYEQYF.

The chain carries TRBV12-5 and TRBJ1-5; TRBD1 is a possible D gene (6 bases). Germline CDR1 is LGHNT and CDR2 is FRNRAP. The V end lost 3 bases, the J end lost 1 base, and 25 bases lay between the germline ends. The CDR3 has 20 amino acids. The CDR3 nucleotides read TGTGCTAGTGGTTTCAAACAGGGAAGTACTTATTTAGGGAGCAATCAGCCCCAGCATTTT. Amino acid sequence: CASGFKQGSTYLGSNQPQHF.

The genes are TRBV6-5 and TRBJ1-2; D not certain. Germline V gene sequence: CDR1 MNHEY, CDR2 SVGAGI. The CDR3 consists of 13 residues. Trimming left V 0 bases short and J 4 bases short, with 6 bases between. The DNA for the CDR3 is TGTGCCAGCAGTTACTCCCGGGGCTATGGCTACACCTTC. It translates to CASSYSRGYGYTF.

This chain connects TRBV10-2 to TRBJ2-7; D is perhaps TRBD2 (5 bases). This CDR3 has 13 amino acids. Per germline, CDR1 WSHSY and CDR2 SAAADI. V dropped 6 bases and J dropped 7 bases, with 16 bases sitting between them. The DNA for the CDR3 is TGCGCCAGCAGCCCGGGGTATTCTCGGGAGCAGTACTTC. As protein: CASSPGYSREQYF.

The sample holds a few counts of this clone. The chain joins TRBV7-3 to TRBJ1-1; D remains unclear. CDR1 and CDR2 from the germline V gene are SGHTA and FQGTGA. The CDR3 sequence is 13 residues long. V was clipped by 0 bases and J by 6 bases, with 8 bases between them. CDR3 in DNA: TGTGCCAGCAGCTTAACGGAAGGAGCTGAAGCTTTCTTT. This sequence encodes CASSLTEGAEAFF. Variable domain in full (rest from reference TRBV7-3 and TRBJ1-1): GAGVSQTPSNKVTEKGKYVELRCDPISGHTALYWYRQSLGQGPEFLIYFQGTGAADDSGLPNDRFFAVRPEGSVSTLKIQRTERGDSAVYLCASSLTEGAEAFFGQGTRLTVV.

This clone was picked up a small number of times. The chain has TRBV2 and TRBJ2-5; D remains unclear. Between the trimmed V and J ends, which lost 5 bases and 0 bases, there was a span of 10 bases. The length of the CDR3 is 14 residues. CDR1 SNHLY and CDR2 FYNNEI come from the germline V gene. The CDR3 region is CASSNPRYQETQYF. The CDR3 DNA reads TGTGCCAGCAGTAACCCTAGGTACCAAGAGACCCAGTACTTC.

The CDR3 nucleotides read TGCGCCAGCAGCCTGGGGACAGGGTCTAACTATGGCTACACCTTC. It yields the protein CASSLGTGSNYGYTF. The rearrangement links TRBV5-1 to TRBJ1-2; TRBD1 matches 9 bases. V shed 4 bases, J shed 0 bases, and the junction held 4 bases outside the gene matches. This CDR3 contains 15 residues. Germline CDR1 reads SGHRS; CDR2 reads YFSETQ.

As to this clone: An end of the junction does not agree with germline; a read error may underlie this. V and J are TRBV29-1 and TRBJ1-2; 11 positions agree with TRBD1. The CDR3 is 15 amino acids. CDR1 and CDR2 (germline): SQVTM, ANQGSEA. CDR3 in DNA: TGCAGCGCTGAAACCCGGGACAGGGGGGCCTATGGCTACACCTTC. Its translation is CSAETRDRGAYGYTF.

This clone has just one count. J is TRBJ1-5 and V is TRBV5-1; D unresolved. The CDR3 length is 13 residues. V lost 0 bases to trimming and J lost 5 bases, with 6 bases between them. CDR1 and CDR2 (germline): SGHRS, YFSETQ. CDR3 amino acids: CASSLGPDQPQHF. The CDR3 nucleotides are TGCGCCAGCAGCTTGGGCCCGGATCAGCCCCAGCATTTT.

The chain has TRBV18 and TRBJ1-5; TRBD1 matches 8 bases. V lost 8 bases to trimming and J lost 2 bases; unmatched junction nucleotides: 5. Germline values: CDR1 KGHSH, CDR2 LQKENI. The CDR3 sequence is 14 residues long. This CDR3 is CASAGGGGNQPQHF. CDR3 bases: TGTGCCAGCGCAGGGGGCGGCGGCAATCAGCCCCAGCATTTT.

The J gene is TRBJ2-3, the V gene TRBV27, with 10 nucleotides matching TRBD1. This CDR3 contains 15 residues. J gave up 3 bases and V 4 bases, and 4 bases lay outside the gene matches. Germline V gene lookup returns CDR1 MNHEY and CDR2 SMNVEV (reference sequence). CDR3 loop: CASSSGTGVTDTQYF. DNA for the CDR3: TGTGCCAGCAGTTCGGGGACAGGGGTTACAGATACGCAGTATTTT.

The chain couples TRBV29-1 to TRBJ1-1; 8 bases agree with TRBD1. With V trimmed by 7 bases and J by 6 bases, 19 bases remained unmatched. This CDR3 has 16 residues. In germline, CDR1 is SQVTM, CDR2 ANQGSEA. The CDR3 sequence: CSGQSGTGAVGAEAFF. DNA of the CDR3: TGCAGCGGTCAATCCGGGACAGGTGCCGTCGGCGCTGAAGCTTTCTTT.

The chain recombines TRBV18 with TRBJ2-5; the D gene is possibly TRBD1 (8 bases). This CDR3 spans 15 amino acids. The V gene's germline CDR1 is KGHSH and CDR2 LQKENI. Trimming took 0 bases from V and 7 from J, leaving 15 bases between them. The CDR3 DNA is TGTGCCAGCTCACCACCCGGGACAGGACTAGGGACCCAGTACTTC. Encoded protein: CASSPPGTGLGTQYF.

The J gene is TRBJ1-1, the V gene TRBV19, with D perhaps matching TRBD1 (6 bases). Germline CDR1 is LNHDA and CDR2 is SQIVND (reference sequence). This CDR3 contains 14 residues. V lost 3 bases and J 4 bases, leaving 12 bases between the germline ends. This CDR3 is CASSIQQGVTEAFF. The CDR3 DNA is TGTGCCAGTAGTATTCAACAGGGTGTCACTGAAGCTTTCTTT.

The chain combines TRBV10-3 with TRBJ1-1, with D unresolved. The CDR3 totals 14 residues. V lost 0 bases and J lost 5, with 10 bases in between. CDR1 is ENHRY and CDR2 is SYGVKD in the germline V gene. CDR3 loop: CAISESAGYTEAFF. The CDR3 DNA follows: TGTGCCATCAGTGAGTCGGCGGGGTATACTGAAGCTTTCTTT.

V and J are TRBV19 and TRBJ2-3; weak D call: TRBD2 (6 bases). Germline V CDR1 and CDR2: LNHDA, SQIVND (reference sequence). The CDR3 loop spans 14 amino acids. V was shortened by 7 bases and J by 4 bases, with 15 bases between the two germline ends. The CDR3 DNA is TGTGCCAGTACCGAACTAGCAACCCCAGATACGCAGTATTTT. It codes for CASTELATPDTQYF.

This chain connects TRBV5-4 to TRBJ1-2, with D perhaps matching TRBD1 (6 bases). This CDR3 comprises 15 residues. Trimming left V 2 bases short and J 4 bases short, with 15 bases between. Germline CDR1 reads SGHNT; CDR2 reads YYREEE (reference sequence). CDR3 DNA: TGTGCCAGCAGCTTAGACAGGATCCCAAGCTATGGCTACACCTTC. Translating gives CASSLDRIPSYGYTF.

The rearrangement links TRBV30 to TRBJ2-5, with a possible D match to TRBD1 (5 bases). The V end was cut by 0 bases, the J end by 5 bases, with 16 bases between. CDR1 and CDR2 from the germline V gene are GTSNPN and SVGIG (reference sequence). This CDR3 spans 15 amino acids. CDR3 DNA sequence: TGTGCCTGGAGTGTACACGAAGGGGCTCGGGAGACCCAGTACTTC. Its translation is CAWSVHEGARETQYF.

The chain is built from TRBV19 and TRBJ1-2; D gene ambiguous. Germline V gene sequence: CDR1 LNHDA, CDR2 SQIVND (reference sequence). Trimming took 6 bases from V and 3 from J, leaving 8 bases between them. This CDR3 has 12 residues. CDR3 amino acids: CASSLFDYGYTF. In DNA form, the CDR3 reads TGTGCCAGTAGCCTCTTTGACTATGGCTACACCTTC.

A single count supports this clone. The chain recombines TRBV5-1 with TRBJ1-1; D is uncertain. Trimming shortened V by 0 bases and J by 7 bases, and 22 bases separated the two germline ends. There are 17 residues in the CDR3. In germline, CDR1 is SGHRS, CDR2 YFSETQ. CDR3: CASSLAPWAYLGLEAFF. As DNA, the CDR3 is TGCGCCAGCAGCTTGGCGCCTTGGGCGTACCTGGGCCTTGAAGCTTTCTTT.

This clone appeared a few times. The gene calls are TRBV6-5 and TRBJ2-7; 10 positions match TRBD1. The V gene's germline CDR1 is MNHEY and CDR2 SVGAGI. With 6 bases clipped from V and 4 bases from J, the junction kept 3 bases outside the gene matches. The CDR3 is 13 amino acids. The CDR3 is CASRRTGGYEQYF. CDR3 sequence (DNA): TGTGCCAGCAGACGGACAGGGGGTTACGAGCAGTACTTC.

This clone was observed a handful of times. The chain uses TRBV7-9 and TRBJ2-1; D possibly corresponds to TRBD2 (5 bases). Germline CDR1 is SEHNR and CDR2 is FQNEAQ (reference sequence). Trimming took 1 base from V and 5 from J, leaving 6 bases between them. This CDR3 comprises 13 residues. The CDR3 loop is CASSLGENNEQFF. The CDR3 nucleotides read TGTGCCAGCAGCTTAGGGGAGAACAATGAGCAGTTCTTC.